This is a list of T cell receptor beta chains from one sample in a study of cytomegalovirus exposure and HLA in healthy donors. The method was immunoSEQ multiplex PCR; TCRdb's version includes in-frame clones alone and lacks a portion of them. The table lists around 150,000 clones, approximately 80% of them singletons, with roughly 7.7% in the top ten. The sample taken for sequencing was PBMCs. The origin of the receptors is a woman in her thirties in good health and CMV-seropositive. Each CDR3 is given without its conserved first and last residue. Each record gives: V gene, J gene, CDR3 length, CDR3 protein.

V: TRBV9
J: TRBJ2-3
length: 14
CDR3: ASSASLAGGADTQY

V: TRBV7-9
J: TRBJ1-2
length: 15
CDR3: ASSPPPGQGEDYGYT

V: TRBV18
J: TRBJ1-4
length: 11
CDR3: ASSPTGNEKLF

V: TRBV18
J: TRBJ1-1
length: 11
CDR3: ASSPEQDTEAF

V: TRBV4-1
J: TRBJ1-5
length: 11
CDR3: ASSQGEGLPQH

V: TRBV5-1
J: TRBJ2-1
length: 12
CDR3: ASSRGGPGNEQF

V: TRBV7-2
J: TRBJ1-2
length: 12
CDR3: ASSLTGGWDGYT

V: TRBV2
J: TRBJ1-3
length: 13
CDR3: ASSEAGGGGNTIY

V: TRBV6-1
J: TRBJ2-7
length: 12
CDR3: ASSEATGSHEQY

V: TRBV4-3
J: TRBJ2-5
length: 15
CDR3: ASSQDKSGGPQETQY

V: TRBV5-5
J: TRBJ1-2
length: 13
CDR3: ASSLTGDQVYGYT

V: TRBV5-6
J: TRBJ1-2
length: 11
CDR3: ASSPGTSYGYT

V: TRBV6-6
J: TRBJ1-1
length: 12
CDR3: ASSYTGGVTEAF

V: TRBV7-2
J: TRBJ2-7
length: 12
CDR3: ASSLTSGDYEQY

V: TRBV5-1
J: TRBJ2-5
length: 13
CDR3: ASSLVVAGVETQY

V: TRBV28
J: TRBJ2-2
length: 13
CDR3: ASSRTTENTGELF

V: TRBV2
J: TRBJ1-1
length: 11
CDR3: ASSSAVNTEAF

V: TRBV10-3
J: TRBJ2-1
length: 12
CDR3: AISGGGLRNEQF

V: TRBV4-2
J: TRBJ1-1
length: 12
CDR3: ASSQDLVATEAF

V: TRBV6-1
J: TRBJ1-4
length: 15
CDR3: ASSERWGPATNEKLF

V: TRBV19
J: TRBJ2-7
length: 12
CDR3: ASSPGQTFYEQY

V: TRBV4-1
J: TRBJ2-5
length: 14
CDR3: ASSLRLAGAEETQY

V: TRBV10-3
J: TRBJ1-3
length: 11
CDR3: AVAGTSGNTIY

V: TRBV5-1
J: TRBJ1-1
length: 13
CDR3: ASSPPVEVNTEAF